Included here is one TCR beta chain sequence, with context. Antigen specificity is unknown. The data belong to a study of shared clonotypes between healthy human individuals. Broader study findings: Blood was the only sampled material, and tissue repertoires likely differ. Researchers found naive subsets generally carried larger estimated richness than memory subsets.

V was cut by 0 bases and J by 5 bases, with 5 bases left in between. Per germline, CDR1 SGHNT and CDR2 YENEEA. The CDR3 extends over 12 amino acids. Data came from immunoSEQ multiplex PCR; TCRdb stores just in-frame clones and leaves some out. The sample yields hundreds of thousands of clones, less than 80% seen once. Donors, without exception, were Caucasian adults residing in Nashville, Tennessee. This receptor was obtained from a woman aged 30 to 39 in good health. The rearrangement uses TRBV11-3 and TRBJ2-7; D is unresolved. Sequenced input: memory CD4+ T cells sorted from blood. Sample subset: CD45RA-negative fraction. The CDR3 protein is CASSLDGNEQYF. The CDR3 nucleotides read TGTGCCAGCAGCTTAGATGGTAACGAGCAGTACTTC.